This T cell receptor beta chain comes out of a study of T cell repertoires in cytomegalovirus infection. Study context: Public TCR beta signatures were indicative of both CMV infection and a matching HLA type.

The CDR3 is made up of 15 amino acids. Trimming removed 3 bases at V and 8 bases at J, with 17 bases between. Germline V gene sequence: CDR1 LNHDA, CDR2 SQIVND (reference sequence). Only a few counts were recorded for this clonotype. The target antigen is unknown. TCRdb reprocessed the reads via MiXCR and lists one record per CDR3 protein. The sample lists hundreds of thousands of distinct CDR3 sequences; 31% were seen once. The source material was cultured CD8+ T cells from PBMCs, sampled from culture after CMV antigen stimulation. This chain links TRBV19 with TRBJ2-1; no clear D. The clonotype comes from a human donor in good health (CMV status not recorded). Some clones in this sample may be carry-over from other donors' samples. The CDR3 protein is CASSMLLGLRDEQFF. The CDR3 DNA is TGTGCCAGTAGTATGCTCTTGGGGTTAAGGGATGAGCAGTTCTTC.